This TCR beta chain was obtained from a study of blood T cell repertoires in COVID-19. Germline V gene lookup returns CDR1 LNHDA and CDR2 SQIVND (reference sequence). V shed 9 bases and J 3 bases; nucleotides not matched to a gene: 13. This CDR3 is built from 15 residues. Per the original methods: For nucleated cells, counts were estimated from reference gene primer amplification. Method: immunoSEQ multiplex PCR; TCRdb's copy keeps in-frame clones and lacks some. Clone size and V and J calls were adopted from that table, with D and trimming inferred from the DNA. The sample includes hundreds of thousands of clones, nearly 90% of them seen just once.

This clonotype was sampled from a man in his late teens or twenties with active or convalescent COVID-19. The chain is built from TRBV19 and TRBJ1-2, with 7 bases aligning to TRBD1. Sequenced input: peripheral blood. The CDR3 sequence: CASKRGRLADYGYTF. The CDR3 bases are TGTGCCAGCAAAAGGGGGCGGCTAGCTGACTATGGCTACACCTTC.